This TCR beta chain was profiled in a study of T cell repertoires in cytomegalovirus infection. Study information: Public TCR beta signature analysis indicated the presence of both CMV infection and matching HLA type.

One entry per CDR3 protein, called by TCRdb with MiXCR from the reads. This table holds 95,000 to 150,000 distinct CDR3 sequences, approximately 30% found once. The CDR3 loop spans 12 amino acids. Trimming took off 5 bases at V and 8 bases at J, with 10 bases between the two ends. Germline-derived CDR1 and CDR2 are SGHVS and FNYEAQ. The study's findings and limits: The study found HLA-C-restricted CMV-specific TCR beta clonotypes dominating the ex vivo response.

Remarks on this clonotype: What it binds is not known.

This TCR derives from a human donor in good health (CMV status not recorded). Some clones in this sample may be carry-over from other donors' samples. Sequencing was performed on CD8+ T cells from cultured PBMCs, taken from culture after CMV antigen stimulation. The chain has TRBV7-6 and TRBJ2-1; D gene unclear. The chain's CDR3 is CASSRNWDEQFF. DNA for the CDR3: TGTGCCAGCAGCCGAAATTGGGATGAGCAGTTCTTC.